These 22 T cell receptor beta chains came from one sample sequenced in a study of early T cells in non-severe SARS-CoV-2 infection. TCRdb fed the 5' RACE reads into MiXCR, producing one record per CDR3 protein. There are about 72,000 distinct CDR3 sequences in the sample; 10% occur only once, and less than 10% lies in the top ten. The sample in question was whole blood, obtained at baseline. Receptors were obtained from an adult who was a healthcare worker with PCR-confirmed SARS-CoV-2 infection or an uninfected control (not recorded which).

This clonotype showed up many times. The chain employs TRBV11-2 and TRBJ2-3; either TRBD1 or TRBD2 may fit D (5 bases each). CDR1 SGHAT and CDR2 FQNNGV come from the germline V gene. Deletions cut 4 bases from V and 5 bases from J, with 10 bases between. The CDR3 length is 13 residues. In DNA, the CDR3 is TGTGCCAGCAGCTCCACGAGGGGAGATACGCAGTATTTT. Its protein is CASSSTRGDTQYF.

The chain couples TRBV7-8 to TRBJ2-1; 7 bases align to TRBD2. This CDR3 is 15 amino acids long. Germline V gives CDR1 SGHVS, CDR2 FQNEAQ. With 3 bases clipped from V and 4 bases from J, the junction kept 6 bases outside the gene matches. CDR3 sequence: CASSFREEKYNEQFF. For the CDR3, the DNA is TGTGCCAGCAGCTTTCGGGAGGAAAAATACAATGAGCAGTTCTTC.

The chain has TRBV30 and TRBJ2-2; D perhaps matches TRBD2 (6 bases). The CDR3 is 14 residues long. The germline CDR1 and CDR2 sequences are GTSNPN and SVGIG (reference sequence). Deletions cut 1 base from V and 5 bases from J, with 11 bases between. In DNA, the CDR3 is TGTGCCTGGAGTGGGGGCGCGGGGACCGGGGAGCTGTTTTTT. Translated, it gives CAWSGGAGTGELFF.

The V call is TRBV11-2, the J call TRBJ2-7, with 11 bases fitting TRBD2. V lost 3 bases to trimming and J lost 5 bases; unmatched junction nucleotides: 0. The CDR3 is 13 amino acids. Germline lookup yields CDR1 SGHAT and CDR2 FQNNGV. Here the CDR3 reads CASSLTSGDEQYF. The CDR3 DNA is TGTGCCAGCAGCTTGACTAGCGGGGACGAGCAGTACTTC.

The sample holds many counts of this clonotype. The chain links TRBV5-1 to TRBJ1-4; no firm D call. The CDR3 totals 16 residues. Germline V lookup: CDR1 SGHRS, CDR2 YFSETQ. Trimming shortened V by 4 bases and J by 8 bases, and 21 bases separated the two germline ends. The CDR3 DNA reads as TGCGCCAGCAGCAGTGGACCCGACGTCGCCGGCGAAAAACTGTTTTTT. Amino acid sequence: CASSSGPDVAGEKLFF. Complete variable domain (other parts from reference TRBV5-1 and TRBJ1-4): KAGVTQTPRYLIKTRGQQVTLSCSPISGHRSVSWYQQTPGQGLQFLFEYFSETQRNKGNFPGRFSGRQFSNSRSEMNVSTLELGDSALYLCASSSGPDVAGEKLFFGSGTQLSVL.

This clonotype showed up many times. The chain joins TRBV6-5 to TRBJ1-1; D is unclear. The CDR3 runs to 14 residues. Germline V CDR1 and CDR2: MNHEY, SVGAGI. Trimming stripped 2 bases from V and 2 bases from J, with 9 bases between. The CDR3 bases are TGTGCCAGCAGTTACCGAGACCCCAACACTGAAGCTTTCTTT. This codes for CASSYRDPNTEAFF.

J is TRBJ2-5 and V is TRBV20-1; 8 nucleotides match TRBD2. The junction had 9 bases not matched to a gene; V was cut back by 4 bases and J by 2 bases. This CDR3 is 15 amino acids long. CDR1 and CDR2 from the germline V gene are DFQATT and SNEGSKA (reference sequence). The CDR3 spells CSATPVAGTQETQYF. In nucleotides, the CDR3 is TGCAGTGCTACACCAGTAGCGGGAACACAAGAGACCCAGTACTTC.

The chain recombines TRBV7-2 with TRBJ2-1, with D hard to call. This CDR3 has 14 residues. Germline-derived CDR1 and CDR2 are SGHTA and FQGNSA. V was pared by 6 bases and J by 4 bases, with 13 bases between. The CDR3 coding sequence is TGTGCCAGCAGGACCACGTCGAGTTACAATGAGCAGTTCTTC. Translated, it gives CASRTTSSYNEQFF.

On this clonotype: A read error is possible here, since a much larger clone lies one base away. The conserved phenylalanine or tryptophan is not found at the CDR3 terminus, so this likely reflects a read error. The chain employs TRBV24-1 and TRBJ2-1; D unresolved. The CDR3 loop spans 13 amino acids. CDR1 is KGHDR and CDR2 is SFDVKD in the germline V gene. Trimming cost V 3 bases and J 4 bases, with 6 bases left between them. The CDR3 region has the DNA TGTGCCACCAGTGATCGGCGTTACAATGAGCAGTTCCTC. This sequence encodes CATSDRRYNEQFL.

This clonotype was detected many times. The J gene is TRBJ1-2, the V gene TRBV27; TRBD1 might be the D (6 bases). The CDR3 has 15 amino acids. V dropped 3 bases and J dropped 1 base, with 12 bases sitting between them. CDR1 and CDR2 (germline): MNHEY, SMNVEV (reference sequence). CDR3 sequence (DNA): TGTGCCAGCAGTTTTCGAGCAGGGGATAACTATGGCTACACCTTC. Protein product: CASSFRAGDNYGYTF.

The V gene is TRBV3-1, the J gene TRBJ1-1; D not resolved. V was pared by 0 bases and J by 3 bases, with 8 bases between. Germline CDR1 and CDR2: LGHDT and YNNKEL (reference sequence). CDR3 length: 14 residues. Here the CDR3 reads CASSQESADTEAFF. For the CDR3, the DNA is TGTGCCAGCAGCCAAGAGTCGGCGGACACTGAAGCTTTCTTT.

A few counts support this clonotype. The gene calls are TRBV10-3 and TRBJ1-1; the D is unclear. Trimming left V 0 bases short and J 2 bases short, with 10 bases between. This CDR3 is 15 amino acids long. Germline V gene data show CDR1 as ENHRY and CDR2 as SYGVKD. The CDR3 spells CAISESEGSNTEAFF. As DNA, the CDR3 is TGTGCCATCAGTGAGTCGGAGGGTTCTAACACTGAAGCTTTCTTT.

This clonotype was counted a few times. V is TRBV30 and J is TRBJ1-1; 7 bases align to TRBD1. CDR1 is GTSNPN and CDR2 is SVGIG in the germline V gene (reference sequence). The CDR3 sequence is 15 residues long. Germline trimming cut 2 bases from V and 0 bases from J; bases unmatched to any gene: 6. In nucleotides, the CDR3 is TGTGCCTGGAGTTCCCCGACAGGGCTGAACACTGAAGCTTTCTTT. This gives the protein CAWSSPTGLNTEAFF.

The rearrangement links TRBV3-1 to TRBJ1-6; weak D call: TRBD1 (5 bases). Trimming left V 1 base short and J 8 bases short, with 9 bases between. The CDR3 consists of 14 residues. Germline V lookup: CDR1 LGHDT, CDR2 YNNKEL (reference sequence). The CDR3 sequence is CASSQVRGDSPLHF. CDR3 sequence (DNA): TGTGCCAGCAGCCAAGTGAGGGGAGATTCACCCCTCCACTTT.

V is TRBV5-1 and J is TRBJ1-1, with 7 bases aligning to TRBD1. The CDR3 contains 14 residues. CDR1 is SGHRS and CDR2 is YFSETQ in the germline V gene. V dropped 0 bases and J dropped 8; count of bases not matched to a gene: 7. The CDR3: CASSLDGQDREAFF. The CDR3 DNA is TGCGCCAGCAGCTTGGATGGACAGGACCGAGAAGCTTTCTTT.

This clonotype was counted only a few times. J is TRBJ2-1 and V is TRBV6-1; D call uncertain. The germline CDR1 and CDR2 sequences are MNHNS and SASEGT. The CDR3 has 15 amino acids. The V end lost 2 bases, the J end lost 8 bases, and 16 bases lay between the germline ends. For the CDR3, the DNA is TGTGCCAGCAGTGAATGGATCGCAGGTTCAGATGAGCAGTTCTTC. It yields the protein CASSEWIAGSDEQFF.

This rearrangement joins TRBV18 to TRBJ2-5; TRBD2 agrees at 10 bases. CDR1 and CDR2 (germline): KGHSH, LQKENI. V was pared by 4 bases and J by 5 bases, with 10 bases of the junction left unmatched. The CDR3 loop spans 16 amino acids. The CDR3 nucleotides are TGTGCCAGCTCACAGACTAGCGGGTCGGAGGGGGAGACCCAGTACTTC. Translation gives CASSQTSGSEGETQYF.

The genes are TRBV5-1 and TRBJ2-1, with D tentatively TRBD1 (6 bases). Trimming removed 0 bases at V and 6 bases at J, with 19 bases between. The CDR3 has 17 amino acids. Germline CDR1 and CDR2: SGHRS and YFSETQ. The CDR3 DNA reads as TGCGCCAGCAGCTTGGTCGGCAGGGGCTACGAAGGCAATGAGCAGTTCTTC. This encodes CASSLVGRGYEGNEQFF.

This clonotype was counted ten times or more. This chain uses TRBV6-2 or TRBV6-3 with TRBJ2-2, with 9 bases fitting TRBD1. This CDR3 has 15 residues. J was trimmed by 3 bases and V by 4 bases; bases with no gene match: 3. Germline V gene sequence: CDR1 MNHEY, CDR2 SVGEGT. CDR3 protein: CASSLQGADTGELFF. The CDR3 DNA is TGTGCCAGCAGTTTACAGGGGGCTGACACCGGGGAGCTGTTTTTT.

This clonotype was counted ten times or more. The V gene is TRBV7-2, the J gene TRBJ2-3; D is tentatively TRBD1 or TRBD2 (5 bases each). The CDR3 spans 13 residues. Germline V CDR1 and CDR2: SGHTA, FQGNSA. V lost 5 bases, J lost 5 bases, and 11 bases lay in between. Here the CDR3 reads CASSLMGRDTQYF. The CDR3 bases are TGTGCCAGCAGCCTGATGGGACGAGATACGCAGTATTTT.

Only a few counts were recorded for this clonotype. The V and J genes are TRBV9 and TRBJ1-1, with TRBD1 matching over 8 bases. The CDR3 consists of 16 residues. CDR1 and CDR2 (germline): SGDLS, YYNGEE. With V trimmed by 3 bases and J by 5 bases, 12 bases remained unmatched. The CDR3, as DNA: TGTGCCAGCAGCGCCCGTAGTGGACAGGGAATTACTGAAGCTTTCTTT. It translates to CASSARSGQGITEAFF.

This clonotype was found a few times. The chain combines TRBV11-2 with TRBJ2-5; 8 positions match TRBD2. The CDR3 has 16 residues. The germline V gene encodes CDR1 SGHAT and CDR2 FQNNGV. The J segment lost 4 bases and the V segment lost 1 base, leaving 8 bases of the junction unmatched. The CDR3, as DNA: TGTGCCAGCAGCTTAGGTACTAGCGGCCTGGGAGAGACCCAGTACTTC. Protein sequence: CASSLGTSGLGETQYF.